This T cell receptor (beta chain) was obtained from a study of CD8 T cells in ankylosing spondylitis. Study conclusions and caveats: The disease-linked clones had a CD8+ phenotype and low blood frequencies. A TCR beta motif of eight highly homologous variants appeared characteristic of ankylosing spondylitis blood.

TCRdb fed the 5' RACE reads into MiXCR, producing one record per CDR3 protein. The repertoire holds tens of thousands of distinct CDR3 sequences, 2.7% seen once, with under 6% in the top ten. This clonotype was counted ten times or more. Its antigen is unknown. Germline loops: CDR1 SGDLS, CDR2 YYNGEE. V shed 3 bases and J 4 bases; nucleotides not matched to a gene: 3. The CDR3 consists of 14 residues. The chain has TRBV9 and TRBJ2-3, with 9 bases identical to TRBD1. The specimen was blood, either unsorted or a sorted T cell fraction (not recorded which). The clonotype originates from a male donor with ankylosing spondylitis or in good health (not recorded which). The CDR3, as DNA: TGTGCCAGCAGCGGGACAGGGGCTTCAGATACGCAGTATTTT. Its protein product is CASSGTGASDTQYF.